This T cell receptor (beta chain) was obtained from a study of T-cell reconstitution after alpha-beta-depleted transplantation in children. The CDR3 contains 15 residues. Germline V lookup: CDR1 SGHRS, CDR2 YFSETQ. Deletions cut 0 bases from V and 5 bases from J, with 12 bases between. The authors prepared the TCRbeta library with unique molecular identifiers. TCRdb passed the PCR reads through MiXCR, listing each CDR3 protein once. The sample has 190,000 or so distinct CDR3 sequences, 13% to 15% seen once. This clonotype was counted a few times. Sequencing was performed on PBMCs from the stem cell graft donor, taken from the stem cell graft. This clonotype was sampled from a human donor who donated a stem cell graft to a child with acute lymphoblastic leukemia. V gene TRBV5-1 combines with J gene TRBJ1-5; no firm D call. The CDR3 region has the DNA TGCGCCAGCAGCTTGGGCGGATCAGAGGATCAGCCCCAGCATTTT. Residues: CASSLGGSEDQPQHF.